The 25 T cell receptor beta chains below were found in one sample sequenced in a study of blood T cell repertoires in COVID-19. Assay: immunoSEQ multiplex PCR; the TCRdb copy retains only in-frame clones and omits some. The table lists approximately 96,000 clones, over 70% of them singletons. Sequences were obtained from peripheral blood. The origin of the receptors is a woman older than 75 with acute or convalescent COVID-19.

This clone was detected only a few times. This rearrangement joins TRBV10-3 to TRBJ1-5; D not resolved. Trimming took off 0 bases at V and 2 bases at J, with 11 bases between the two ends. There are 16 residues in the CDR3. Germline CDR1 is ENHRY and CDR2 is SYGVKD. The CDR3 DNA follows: TGTGCCATCAGTGAGTCGCCAGGCTCAGGCAATCAGCCCCAGCATTTT. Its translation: CAISESPGSGNQPQHF.

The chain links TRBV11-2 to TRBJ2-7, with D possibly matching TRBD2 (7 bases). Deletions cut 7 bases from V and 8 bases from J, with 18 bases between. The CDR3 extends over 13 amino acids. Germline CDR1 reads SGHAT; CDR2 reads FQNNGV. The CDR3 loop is CASTTGGLLKQYF. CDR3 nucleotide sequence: TGTGCCAGCACAACCGGGGGGCTTTTGAAGCAGTACTTC.

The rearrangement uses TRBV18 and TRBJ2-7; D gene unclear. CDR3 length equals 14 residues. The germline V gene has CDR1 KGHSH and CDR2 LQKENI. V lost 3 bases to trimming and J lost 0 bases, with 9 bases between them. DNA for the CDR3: TGTGCCAGCTCACCGGGCAAGAGCTCCTACGAGCAGTACGTC. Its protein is CASSPGKSSYEQYV.

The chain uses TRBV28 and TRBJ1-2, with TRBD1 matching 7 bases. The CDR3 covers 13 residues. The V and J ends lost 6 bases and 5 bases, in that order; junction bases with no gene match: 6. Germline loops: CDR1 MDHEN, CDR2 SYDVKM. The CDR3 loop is CASSPDRYYGYTF. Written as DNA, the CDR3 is TGTGCCAGCAGCCCGGACAGGTATTATGGCTACACCTTC.

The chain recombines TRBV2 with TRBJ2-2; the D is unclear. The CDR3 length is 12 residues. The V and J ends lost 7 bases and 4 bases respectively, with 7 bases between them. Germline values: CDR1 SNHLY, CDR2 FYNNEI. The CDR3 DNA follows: TGTGCCAGCAAATCTGTCACCGGGGAGCTGTTTTTT. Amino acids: CASKSVTGELFF.

The DNA for the CDR3 is TGTGCCAGCAGTTCACAGAATACGCAGTATTTT. This gives the protein CASSSQNTQYF. The chain employs TRBV6-5 and TRBJ2-3; D is ambiguous. This CDR3 comprises 11 residues. Germline V gene lookup returns CDR1 MNHEY and CDR2 SVGAGI. The V and J ends lost 4 bases and 7 bases respectively, with 6 bases between them.

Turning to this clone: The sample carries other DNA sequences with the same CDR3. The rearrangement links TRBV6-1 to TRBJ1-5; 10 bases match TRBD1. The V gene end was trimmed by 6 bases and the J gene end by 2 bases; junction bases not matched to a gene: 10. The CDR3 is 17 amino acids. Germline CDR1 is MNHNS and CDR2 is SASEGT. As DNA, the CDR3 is TGTGCCAGCAGGGAACACGGGACAGGGGCAGGCAATCAGCCCCAGCATTTT. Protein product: CASREHGTGAGNQPQHF.

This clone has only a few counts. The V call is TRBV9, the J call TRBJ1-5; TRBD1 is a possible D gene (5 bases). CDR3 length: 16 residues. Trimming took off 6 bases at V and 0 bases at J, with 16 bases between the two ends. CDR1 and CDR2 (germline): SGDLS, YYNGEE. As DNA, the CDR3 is TGTGCCAGCAATTCGTCCGGACACTATAGCAATCAGCCCCAGCATTTT. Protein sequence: CASNSSGHYSNQPQHF.

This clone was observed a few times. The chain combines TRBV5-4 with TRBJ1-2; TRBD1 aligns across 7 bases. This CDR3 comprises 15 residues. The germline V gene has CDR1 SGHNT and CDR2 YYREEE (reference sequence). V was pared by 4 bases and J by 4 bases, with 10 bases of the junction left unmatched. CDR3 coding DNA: TGTGCCAGCAGCCTGTTACAGGGGAATCGCTATGGCTACACCTTC. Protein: CASSLLQGNRYGYTF.

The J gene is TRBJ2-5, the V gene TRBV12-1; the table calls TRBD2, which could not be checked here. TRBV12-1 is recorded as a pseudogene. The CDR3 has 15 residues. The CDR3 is CASSFNFGVQETQYF. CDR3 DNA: TGTGCCAGCAGCTTTAATTTCGGGGTCCAAGAGACCCAGTACTTC.

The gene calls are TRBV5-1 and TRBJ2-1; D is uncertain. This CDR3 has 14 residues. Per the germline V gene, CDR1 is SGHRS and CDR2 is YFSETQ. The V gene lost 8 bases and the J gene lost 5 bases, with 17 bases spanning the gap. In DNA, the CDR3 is TGCGCCAGTACTAATATTGGCACACACAATGAGCAGTTCTTC. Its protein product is CASTNIGTHNEQFF. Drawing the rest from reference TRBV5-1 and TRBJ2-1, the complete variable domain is KAGVTQTPRYLIKTRGQQVTLSCSPISGHRSVSWYQQTPGQGLQFLFEYFSETQRNKGNFPGRFSGRQFSNSRSEMNVSTLELGDSALYLCASTNIGTHNEQFFGPGTRLTVL.

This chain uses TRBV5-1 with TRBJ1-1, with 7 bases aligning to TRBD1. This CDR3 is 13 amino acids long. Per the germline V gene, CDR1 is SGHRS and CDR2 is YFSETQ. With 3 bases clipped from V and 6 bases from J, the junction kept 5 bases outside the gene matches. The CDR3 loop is CASSSQQGSEAFF. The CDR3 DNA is TGCGCCAGCAGCTCCCAACAGGGGTCTGAAGCTTTCTTT. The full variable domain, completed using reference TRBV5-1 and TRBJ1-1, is KAGVTQTPRYLIKTRGQQVTLSCSPISGHRSVSWYQQTPGQGLQFLFEYFSETQRNKGNFPGRFSGRQFSNSRSEMNVSTLELGDSALYLCASSSQQGSEAFFGQGTRLTVV.

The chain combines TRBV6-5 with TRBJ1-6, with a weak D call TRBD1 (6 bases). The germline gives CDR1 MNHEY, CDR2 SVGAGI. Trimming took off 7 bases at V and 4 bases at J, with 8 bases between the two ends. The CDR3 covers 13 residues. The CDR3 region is CASNGQYNSPLHF. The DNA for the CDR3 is TGTGCCAGCAATGGACAGTATAATTCACCCCTCCACTTT.

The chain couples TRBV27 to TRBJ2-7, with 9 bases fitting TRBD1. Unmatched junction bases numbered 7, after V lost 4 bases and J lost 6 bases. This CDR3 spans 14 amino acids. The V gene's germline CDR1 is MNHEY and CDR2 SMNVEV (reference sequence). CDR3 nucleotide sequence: TGTGCCAGCAGTTCCGGGACAGGGAGCAGCGAGCAGTACGTC. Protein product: CASSSGTGSSEQYV.

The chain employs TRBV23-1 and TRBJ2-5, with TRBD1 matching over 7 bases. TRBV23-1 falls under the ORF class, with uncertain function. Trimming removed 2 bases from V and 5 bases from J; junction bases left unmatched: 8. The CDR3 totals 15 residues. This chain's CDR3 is CASSQLDRVVETQYF. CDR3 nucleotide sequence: TGCGCCAGCAGTCAACTCGACAGGGTGGTGGAGACCCAGTACTTC.

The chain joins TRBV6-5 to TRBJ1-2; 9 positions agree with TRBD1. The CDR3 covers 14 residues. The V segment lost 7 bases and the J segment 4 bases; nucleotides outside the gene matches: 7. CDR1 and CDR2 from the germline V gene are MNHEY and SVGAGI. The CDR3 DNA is TGTGCCAGCATTCCGGGACAGGGAAGCTATGGCTACACCTTC. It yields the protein CASIPGQGSYGYTF.

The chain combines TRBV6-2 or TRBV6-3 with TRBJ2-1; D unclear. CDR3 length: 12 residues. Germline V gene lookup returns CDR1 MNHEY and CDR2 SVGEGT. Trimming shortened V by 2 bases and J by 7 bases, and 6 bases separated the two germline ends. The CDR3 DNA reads TGTGCCAGCAGTTACCTGGAGAATGAGCAGTTCTTC. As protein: CASSYLENEQFF.

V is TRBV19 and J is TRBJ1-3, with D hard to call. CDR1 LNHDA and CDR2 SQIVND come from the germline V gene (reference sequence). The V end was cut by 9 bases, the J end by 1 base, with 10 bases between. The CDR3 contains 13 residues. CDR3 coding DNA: TGTGCCAGCGGAGAACAATCTGGAAACACCATATATTTT. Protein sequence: CASGEQSGNTIYF. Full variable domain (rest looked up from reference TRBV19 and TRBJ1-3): DGGITQSPKYLFRKEGQNVTLSCEQNLNHDAMYWYRQDPGQGLRLIYYSQIVNDFQKGDIAEGYSVSREKKESFPLTVTSAQKNPTAFYLCASGEQSGNTIYFGEGSWLTVV.

The DNA for the CDR3 is TGTGCCAGCAGCTTAAACTCCGCGGTGGGCACTGAAGCTTTCTTT. Amino acid sequence: CASSLNSAVGTEAFF. The V and J genes are TRBV7-2 and TRBJ1-1; D remains unclear. Trimming removed 2 bases from V and 4 bases from J, with 14 bases in between. The CDR3 sequence is 15 residues long. Looked up from germline, CDR1 is SGHTA and CDR2 is FQGNSA.

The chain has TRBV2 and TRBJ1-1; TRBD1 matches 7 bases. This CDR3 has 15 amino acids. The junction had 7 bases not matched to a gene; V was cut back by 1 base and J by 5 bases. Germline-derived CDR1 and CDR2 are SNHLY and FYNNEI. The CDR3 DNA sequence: TGTGCCAGCAGTGAAGTGGCGTTGACAGGGACTGAAGCTTTCTTT. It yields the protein CASSEVALTGTEAFF.

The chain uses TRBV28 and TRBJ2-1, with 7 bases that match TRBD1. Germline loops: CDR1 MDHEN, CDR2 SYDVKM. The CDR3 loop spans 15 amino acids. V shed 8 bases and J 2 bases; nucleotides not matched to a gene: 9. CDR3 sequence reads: CASLRGQNTYNEQFF. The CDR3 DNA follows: TGTGCCAGCTTAAGGGGGCAAAATACCTACAATGAGCAGTTCTTC.

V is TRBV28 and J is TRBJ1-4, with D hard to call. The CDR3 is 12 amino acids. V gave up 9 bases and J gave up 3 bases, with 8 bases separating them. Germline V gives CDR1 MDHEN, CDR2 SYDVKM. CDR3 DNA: TGTGCCAGTAGCAAGTCTAATGAAAAACTGTTTTTT. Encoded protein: CASSKSNEKLFF.

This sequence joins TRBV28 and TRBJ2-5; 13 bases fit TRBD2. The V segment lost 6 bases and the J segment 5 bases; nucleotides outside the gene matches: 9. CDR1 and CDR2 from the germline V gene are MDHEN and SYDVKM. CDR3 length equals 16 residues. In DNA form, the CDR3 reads TGTGCCAGCAGCCGGCCGGGACTAGCGGGGAGGGAGACCCAGTACTTC. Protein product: CASSRPGLAGRETQYF.

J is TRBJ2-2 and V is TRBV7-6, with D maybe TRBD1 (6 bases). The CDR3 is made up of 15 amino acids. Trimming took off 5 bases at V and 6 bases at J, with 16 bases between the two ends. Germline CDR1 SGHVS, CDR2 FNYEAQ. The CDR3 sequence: CASSPTGAGAGELFF. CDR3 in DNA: TGTGCCAGCAGCCCGACAGGTGCCGGGGCCGGGGAGCTGTTTTTT.

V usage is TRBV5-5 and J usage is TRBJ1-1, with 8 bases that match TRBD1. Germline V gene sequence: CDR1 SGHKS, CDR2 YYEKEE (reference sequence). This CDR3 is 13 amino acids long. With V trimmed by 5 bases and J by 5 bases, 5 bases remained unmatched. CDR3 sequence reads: CASSRRTGTEAFF. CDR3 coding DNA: TGTGCCAGCAGTCGTAGGACAGGGACTGAAGCTTTCTTT.